The clone carrying this T cell receptor (beta chain) came up many times. This record belongs to a study of response to subunit inactivated influenza vaccine. Using its own MiXCR run on the RT-PCR reads, TCRdb lists one record per CDR3 protein. This sample has about 520,000 distinct CDR3 sequences, with 7.2% found just once. This CDR3 has 13 residues. The V and J ends lost 1 base and 1 base respectively, with 4 bases between them. The germline CDR1 and CDR2 sequences are LGHNA and YSLEER. The source of this sequence is a man aged 45 to 70 who received an inactivated influenza vaccine. Sequenced here: PBMCs from blood, sampled approximately 25 months after vaccination. The chain combines TRBV4-3 with TRBJ1-1; no clear D gene. CDR3 sequence (DNA): TGCGCCAGCAGCCAAGTGAGGAACACTGAAGCTTTCTTT. The encoded protein is CASSQVRNTEAFF.